The clone carrying this T cell receptor beta chain has just one count. This sample was taken from a study of control samples from healthy donors and cancer patients. Using immunoSEQ multiplex PCR, the repertoire was profiled, and TCRdb retains in-frame clones only, with some absent. The table records 120,000 or so clones, roughly 87% of them present only once. This clonotype was obtained from a man aged 35 to 55 in good health. What was sequenced was blood.

CDR3 amino acids: CATSEDRGRMTYEQYF. The CDR3 nucleotides are TGTGCCACCAGTGAGGACAGGGGGCGCATGACCTACGAGCAGTACTTC. This chain joins TRBV24-1 and TRBJ2-7; 11 positions agree with TRBD1. V lost 4 bases to trimming and J lost 2 bases; unmatched junction nucleotides: 6. The CDR3 has 16 amino acids. Germline V lookup: CDR1 KGHDR, CDR2 SFDVKD.